This TCR beta chain comes out of a study of T cell responses to AZD1222 COVID-19 vaccine. Profiled with immunoSEQ multiplex PCR; TCRdb holds only in-frame clones, not every one. The sample has 110,000 or so clones; approximately 93% are singletons. This clone has more than one count but fewer than ten. The target antigen is unknown. V gave up 1 base and J gave up 5 bases, with 6 bases separating them. CDR1 SGHTA and CDR2 FQGNSA come from the germline V gene. The CDR3 loop spans 13 amino acids. Study-wide findings and caveats: CD4 TCRs covered the whole spike, strongest at regions 160-218 and 743-854. Spike-specific TCR breadth and depth both grew after two AZD1222 doses.

The source material was peripheral blood, sampled on day 0 of AZD1222 vaccination. The chain recombines TRBV7-2 with TRBJ1-5; D gene ambiguous. The receptor was isolated from an adult in good health. This CDR3 is CASSLGRDQPQHF. CDR3 in DNA: TGTGCCAGCAGCTTAGGGAGAGATCAGCCCCAGCATTTT.